The 6 T cell receptor beta chains presented below share a single source sample, sequenced in a study of T cells in narcolepsy. Profiled with immunoSEQ multiplex PCR; TCRdb holds only in-frame clones, not every one. The sample comprises around 24,000 clones, 84% of which are singletons, and approximately 1.2% rests with the top ten. The specimen was CD45RA- memory CD4+ T cells from PBMCs. These receptors originate from a human donor with narcolepsy.

This chain joins TRBV20-1 and TRBJ2-2; D gene ambiguous. Trimming cost V 3 bases and J 6 bases, with 5 bases left between them. CDR3 length: 11 amino acids. Germline assignment: CDR1 DFQATT and CDR2 SNEGSKA (reference sequence). CDR3 protein: CSASEAGELFF. Here the CDR3 DNA reads TGCAGTGCTAGCGAGGCCGGGGAGCTGTTTTTT.

This clone was recorded only once. This chain joins TRBV7-9 and TRBJ2-1; D unresolved. Germline assignment: CDR1 SEHNR and CDR2 FQNEAQ (reference sequence). The CDR3 sequence is 17 residues long. V dropped 1 base and J dropped 2 bases, with 15 bases sitting between them. The CDR3 nucleotides read TGTGCCAGCAGCTTAGGCCATAGAATCCGGACCTACAATGAGCAGTTCTTC. This gives the protein CASSLGHRIRTYNEQFF.

This chain links TRBV11-2 with TRBJ2-5; D is tentatively TRBD1 or TRBD2 (5 bases each). The DNA end is a closer match to TRBJ2-7, so the J assignment may be wrong. The CDR3 contains 15 residues. Germline lookup yields CDR1 SGHAT and CDR2 FQNNGV. CDR3 sequence reads: CASSLGRDATHEQYF. In DNA form, the CDR3 reads TGTGCCAGCAGCCTTGGCCGGGACGCCACCCACGAGCAGTACTTC.

The J gene is TRBJ1-2, the V gene TRBV2; D remains unclear. Germline lookup yields CDR1 SNHLY and CDR2 FYNNEI. The CDR3 is made up of 12 amino acids. V lost 6 bases and J lost 8, with 13 bases in between. In DNA, the CDR3 is TGTGCCAGCAGCCGGGTATTGGGCGGCTACACCTTC. Encoded protein: CASSRVLGGYTF.

V is TRBV28 and J is TRBJ2-6; the D is unclear. CDR1 and CDR2 (germline): MDHEN, SYDVKM. V lost 2 bases, J lost 0 bases, and 11 bases lay in between. There are 17 residues in the CDR3. The CDR3 loop is CASSLLGSRSGANVLTF. The CDR3 nucleotides are TGTGCCAGCAGTTTACTGGGCAGTCGCTCTGGGGCCAACGTCCTGACTTTC.

The rearrangement uses TRBV7-2 and TRBJ2-5; D not certain. This CDR3 comprises 14 residues. Trimming took off 1 base at V and 6 bases at J, with 12 bases between the two ends. Looked up from germline, CDR1 is SGHTA and CDR2 is FQGNSA. CDR3 in DNA: TGTGCCAGCAGCTTAGGATTAGCTGGAAAGACCCAGTACTTC. This translates into CASSLGLAGKTQYF.